This is a list of T cell receptor beta chains from one sample in a study of PD-1 blockade in classical Hodgkin lymphoma. Only in-frame clones appear in the TCRdb table, and some are missing; sequencing was by immunoSEQ multiplex PCR. This sample has about 17,000 clones, with about 68% found just once. Source: CD4+ T cells from blood, taken before the fourth cycle of nivolumab. The receptors were sampled from a human donor with classical Hodgkin lymphoma. The conserved cysteine and the conserved F or W are not part of the CDR3 here.

v_gene,j_gene,CDR3aa
TRBV5-4,TRBJ1-4,ASSPGQYDEKLF
TRBV6-6,TRBJ1-2,ASSYGQGRDYGYT
TRBV30,TRBJ2-7,AWRGGTSSSYEQY
TRBV5-6,TRBJ2-2,ASNWGGEFNTGELF
TRBV7-9,TRBJ2-5,ASSLDGRRQETQY
TRBV7-8,TRBJ1-4,ASSLDRAEKLF
TRBV30,TRBJ2-5,AWSVRGGALQETQY
TRBV7-2,TRBJ1-4,ASSLARGFSVTINEKLF
TRBV7-9,TRBJ1-2,ASGGGTGAYGYT
TRBV9,TRBJ2-1,ASSGGGTSGRSSYNEQF
TRBV30,TRBJ2-2,AWRRGGLNTGELF
TRBV10-1,TRBJ2-5,ASSSDSQETQY
TRBV5-4,TRBJ2-2,ASSLHAGTNTGELF
TRBV7-7,TRBJ1-5,ASSFFRDRSNQPQH
TRBV13,TRBJ1-2,ASSLNKLPATGYGYT
TRBV5-1,TRBJ2-3,ARTGVLTDTQY
TRBV29-1,TRBJ2-1,SVDGTGLYNEQF
TRBV28,TRBJ1-6,ASSSWGRSSYNSPLH